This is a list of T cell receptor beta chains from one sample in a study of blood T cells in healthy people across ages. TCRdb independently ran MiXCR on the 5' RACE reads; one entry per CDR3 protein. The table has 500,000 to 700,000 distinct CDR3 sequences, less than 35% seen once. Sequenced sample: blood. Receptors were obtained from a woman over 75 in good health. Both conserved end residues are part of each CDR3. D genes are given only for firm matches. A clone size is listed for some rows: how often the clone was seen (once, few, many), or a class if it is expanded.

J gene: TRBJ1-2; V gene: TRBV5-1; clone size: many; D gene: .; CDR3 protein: CASSLAVLGNYGYTF; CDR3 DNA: TGCGCCAGCAGCTTGGCGGTATTAGGGAACTATGGCTACACCTTC
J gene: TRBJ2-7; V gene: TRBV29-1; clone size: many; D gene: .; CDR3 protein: CSVVQDYEQYF; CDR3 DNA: TGCAGCGTTGTGCAGGACTACGAGCAGTACTTC
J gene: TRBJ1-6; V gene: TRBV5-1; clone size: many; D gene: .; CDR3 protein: CASSSPGDSPLHF; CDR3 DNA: TGCGCCAGCAGCTCCCCGGGGGATTCACCCCTCCACTTT
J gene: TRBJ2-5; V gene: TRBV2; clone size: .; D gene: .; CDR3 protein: CASSEPLGQETQYF; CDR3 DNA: TGTGCCAGCAGTGAACCCCTCGGTCAAGAGACCCAGTACTTC
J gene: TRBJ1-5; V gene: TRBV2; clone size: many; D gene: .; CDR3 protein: CASSGGDQPQHF; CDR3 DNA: TGTGCCAGCAGTGGGGGAGATCAGCCCCAGCATTTT
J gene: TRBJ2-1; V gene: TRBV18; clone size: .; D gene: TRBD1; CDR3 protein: CASSPLVPGQGANEQFF; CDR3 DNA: TGTGCCAGCTCACCGTTAGTCCCGGGACAGGGGGCGAATGAGCAGTTCTTC
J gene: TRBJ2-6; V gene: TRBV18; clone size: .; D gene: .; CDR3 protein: CASSPDGLGANVLTF; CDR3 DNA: TGTGCCAGCTCCCCGGACGGCCTTGGGGCCAACGTCCTGACTTTC
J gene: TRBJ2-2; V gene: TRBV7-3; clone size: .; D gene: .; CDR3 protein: CASSFGPDQTRRGELFF; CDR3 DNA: TGTGCCAGCAGCTTCGGGCCAGACCAAACAAGAAGGGGGGAGCTGTTTTTT
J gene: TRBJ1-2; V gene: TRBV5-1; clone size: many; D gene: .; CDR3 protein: CASSLEGGAVYGYTF; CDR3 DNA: TGCGCCAGCAGCTTGGAGGGGGGCGCGGTCTATGGCTACACCTTC
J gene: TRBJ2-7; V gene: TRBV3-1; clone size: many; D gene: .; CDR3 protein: CASSQGRISSYEQYF; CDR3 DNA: TGTGCCAGCAGCCAAGGACGGATAAGCTCCTACGAGCAGTACTTC
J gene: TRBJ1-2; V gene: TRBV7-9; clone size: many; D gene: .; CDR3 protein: CASSRGAGSYGYTF; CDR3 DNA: TGTGCCAGCAGCAGGGGCGCTGGGTCCTATGGCTACACCTTC
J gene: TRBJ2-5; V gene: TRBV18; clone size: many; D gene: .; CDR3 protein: CASSHEAKKETQYF; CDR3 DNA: TGTGCCAGCTCCCACGAGGCGAAAAAAGAGACCCAGTACTTC
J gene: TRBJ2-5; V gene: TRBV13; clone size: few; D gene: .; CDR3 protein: CASSDDRETQYF; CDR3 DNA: TGTGCCAGCAGTGACGACAGAGAGACCCAGTACTTC
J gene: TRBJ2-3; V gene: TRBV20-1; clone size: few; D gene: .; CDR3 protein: CSASRGAGDTDTQYF; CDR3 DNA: TGCAGTGCCTCCCGGGGGGCGGGGGACACAGATACGCAGTATTTT
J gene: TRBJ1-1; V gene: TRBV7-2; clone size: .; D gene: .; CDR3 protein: CASSLWSGRNTEAFF; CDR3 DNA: TGTGCCAGCAGCTTATGGTCAGGGCGAAACACTGAAGCTTTCTTT
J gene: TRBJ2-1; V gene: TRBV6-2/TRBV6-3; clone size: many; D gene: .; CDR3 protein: CASSYDKRRPRYNEQFF; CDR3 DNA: TGTGCCAGCAGTTACGATAAGAGGAGGCCAAGATACAATGAGCAGTTCTTC
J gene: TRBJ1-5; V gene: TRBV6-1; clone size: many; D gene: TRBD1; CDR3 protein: CASSGGQARPQHF; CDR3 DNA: TGTGCCAGCAGTGGGGGACAGGCGCGACCCCAGCATTTT
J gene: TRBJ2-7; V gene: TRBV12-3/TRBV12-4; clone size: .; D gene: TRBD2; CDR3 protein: CASSSMTSGSGEQYF; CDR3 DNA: TGTGCCAGCAGTTCTATGACTAGCGGGAGCGGAGAGCAGTACTTC
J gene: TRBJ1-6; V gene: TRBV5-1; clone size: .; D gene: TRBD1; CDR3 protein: CASSPPGDRANSPLHF; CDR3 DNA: TGCGCCAGCAGCCCACCAGGGGACAGGGCTAACTCACCCCTCCACTTT
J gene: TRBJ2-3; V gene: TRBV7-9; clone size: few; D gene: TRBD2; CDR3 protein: CASSPGLAGTLDTQYF; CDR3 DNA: TGTGCCAGCAGCCCCGGACTAGCGGGGACTCTAGATACGCAGTATTTT
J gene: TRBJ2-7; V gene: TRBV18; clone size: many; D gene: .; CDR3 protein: CASSPQAGSYEQYF; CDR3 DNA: TGTGCCAGCTCACCGCAGGCAGGCTCCTACGAGCAGTACTTC
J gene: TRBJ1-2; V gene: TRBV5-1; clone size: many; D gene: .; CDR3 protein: CASSYDRPEGYTF; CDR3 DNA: TGCGCCAGCAGCTACGACAGGCCTGAGGGCTACACCTTC
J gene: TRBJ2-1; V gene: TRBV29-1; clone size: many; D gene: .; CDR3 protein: CSAEVGSSSYNEQFF; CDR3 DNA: TGCAGCGCTGAGGTTGGGAGTAGCTCCTACAATGAGCAGTTCTTC
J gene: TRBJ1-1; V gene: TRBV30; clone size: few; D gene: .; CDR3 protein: CAWSPNWLNTEAFF; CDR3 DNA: TGTGCCTGGAGTCCAAACTGGTTGAACACTGAAGCTTTCTTT
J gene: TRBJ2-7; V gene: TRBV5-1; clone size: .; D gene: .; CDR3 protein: CASRPQTSSYEQYF; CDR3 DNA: TGCGCCAGCCGGCCCCAGACTAGCTCCTACGAGCAGTACTTC
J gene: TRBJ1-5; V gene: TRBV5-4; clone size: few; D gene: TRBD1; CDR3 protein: CASSSDVWTGGNSNQPQHF; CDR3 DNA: TGTGCCAGCAGCTCCGATGTTTGGACAGGGGGTAATAGCAATCAGCCCCAGCATTTT
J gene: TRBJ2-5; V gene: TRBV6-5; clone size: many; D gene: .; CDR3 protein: CASSYETRETQYF; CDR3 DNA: TGTGCCAGCAGTTACGAGACCCGGGAGACCCAGTACTTC
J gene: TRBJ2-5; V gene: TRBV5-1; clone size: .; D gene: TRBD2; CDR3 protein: CASSLALLAGIETQYF; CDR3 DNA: TGCGCCAGCAGCTTGGCACTACTAGCGGGAATTGAGACCCAGTACTTC
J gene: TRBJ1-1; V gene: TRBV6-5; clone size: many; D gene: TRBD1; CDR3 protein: CASNNRGDPNTEAFF; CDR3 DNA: TGTGCCAGCAATAACAGGGGCGACCCGAACACTGAAGCTTTCTTT
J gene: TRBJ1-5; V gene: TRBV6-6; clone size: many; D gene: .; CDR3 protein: CASSGGRGENQPQHF; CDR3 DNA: TGTGCCAGCAGCGGCGGCAGGGGCGAGAATCAGCCCCAGCATTTT
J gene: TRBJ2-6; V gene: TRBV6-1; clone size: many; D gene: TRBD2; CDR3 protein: CASILLAGPGGANVLTF; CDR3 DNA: TGTGCCAGCATCCTACTAGCGGGGCCGGGAGGGGCCAACGTCCTGACTTTC
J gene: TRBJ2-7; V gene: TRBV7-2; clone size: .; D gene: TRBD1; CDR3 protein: CASSLRRTGSSYEQYF; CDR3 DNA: TGTGCCAGCAGCTTAAGGAGGACAGGGTCCTCCTACGAGCAGTACTTC
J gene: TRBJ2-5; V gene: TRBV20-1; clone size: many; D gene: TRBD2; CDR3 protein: CSATTSGGVETQYF; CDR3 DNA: TGCAGTGCTACAACTAGCGGGGGGGTAGAGACCCAGTACTTC
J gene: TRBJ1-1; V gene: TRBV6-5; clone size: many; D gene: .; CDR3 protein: CASSYSPRGSGTEAFF; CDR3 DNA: TGTGCCAGCAGTTACTCCCCGAGAGGCAGTGGCACTGAAGCTTTCTTT
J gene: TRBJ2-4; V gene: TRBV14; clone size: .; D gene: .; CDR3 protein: CASSRSNEQYF; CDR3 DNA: TGTGCCAGCAGCCGCTCCAATGAGCAGTACTTC
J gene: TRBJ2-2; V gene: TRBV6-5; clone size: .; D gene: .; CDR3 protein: CASSYFQNTGELFF; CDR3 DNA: TGTGCCAGCAGTTACTTCCAAAACACCGGGGAGCTGTTTTTT
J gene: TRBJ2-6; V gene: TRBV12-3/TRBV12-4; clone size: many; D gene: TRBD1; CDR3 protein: CASIRQGPNVLTF; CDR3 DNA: TGTGCCAGCATTAGACAGGGTCCCAACGTCCTGACTTTC
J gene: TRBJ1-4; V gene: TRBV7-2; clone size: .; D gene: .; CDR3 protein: CASSSDGARGEKRFF; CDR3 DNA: TGTGCCAGCAGTTCCGACGGAGCCCGGGGGGAAAAACGGTTTTTT
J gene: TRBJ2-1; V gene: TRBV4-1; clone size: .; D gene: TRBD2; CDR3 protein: CASGRQRGGGEQFF; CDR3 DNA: TGCGCCAGCGGCCGACAGCGGGGGGGAGGTGAGCAGTTCTTC
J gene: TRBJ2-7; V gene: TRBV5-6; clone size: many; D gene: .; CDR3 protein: CASSLGGDFYEQYF; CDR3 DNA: TGTGCCAGCAGCTTGGGAGGGGACTTCTACGAGCAGTACTTC
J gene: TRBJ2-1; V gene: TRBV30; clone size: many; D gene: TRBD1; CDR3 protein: CAWSLRQGLYNEQFF; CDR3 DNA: TGTGCCTGGAGTCTTCGACAGGGGCTCTACAATGAGCAGTTCTTC
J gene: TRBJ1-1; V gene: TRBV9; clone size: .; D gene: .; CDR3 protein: CASSVGVAENTEAFF; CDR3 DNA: TGTGCCAGCAGCGTAGGGGTCGCAGAGAACACTGAAGCTTTCTTT
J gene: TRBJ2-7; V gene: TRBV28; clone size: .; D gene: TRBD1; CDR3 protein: CASSWSGGSRTYEQYF; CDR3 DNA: TGTGCCAGCAGTTGGTCAGGGGGCTCGAGGACCTACGAGCAGTACTTC
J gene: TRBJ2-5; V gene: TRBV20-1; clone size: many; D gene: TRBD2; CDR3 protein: CSASPGRVPETQYF; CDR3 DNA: TGCAGTGCTAGCCCCGGGAGGGTCCCAGAGACCCAGTACTTC
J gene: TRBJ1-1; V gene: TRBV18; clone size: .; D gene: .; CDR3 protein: CASSPRTGGRGTEAFF; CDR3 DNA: TGTGCCAGCTCTCCTAGGACTGGGGGAAGGGGCACTGAAGCTTTCTTT
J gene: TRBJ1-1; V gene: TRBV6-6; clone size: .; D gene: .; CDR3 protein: CASSPRTPNTEAFF; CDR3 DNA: TGTGCCAGCAGTCCTAGGACACCGAACACTGAAGCTTTCTTT
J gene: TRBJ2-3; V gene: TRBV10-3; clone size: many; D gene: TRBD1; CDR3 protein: CAMGTGRTDTQYF; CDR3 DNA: TGTGCCATGGGGACAGGGCGTACAGATACGCAGTATTTT
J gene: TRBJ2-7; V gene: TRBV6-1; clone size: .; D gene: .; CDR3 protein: CASSESRTTSYEQYF; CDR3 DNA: TGTGCCAGCAGTGAATCTCGGACAACCTCCTACGAGCAGTACTTC
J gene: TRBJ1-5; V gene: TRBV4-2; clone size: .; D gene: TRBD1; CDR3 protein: CASSSLGQENQPQHF; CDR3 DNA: TGTGCCAGCAGTTCCCTGGGACAGGAGAATCAGCCCCAGCATTTT
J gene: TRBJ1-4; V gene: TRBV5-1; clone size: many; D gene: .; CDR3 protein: CASSLGQLTSGEKLFF; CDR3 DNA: TGCGCCAGCAGCTTGGGACAGCTTACCTCCGGTGAAAAACTGTTTTTT
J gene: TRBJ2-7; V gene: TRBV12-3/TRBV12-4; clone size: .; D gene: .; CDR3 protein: CASSDGATYNGQYF; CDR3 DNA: TGTGCCAGCAGCGACGGAGCAACCTACAATGGGCAGTACTTC
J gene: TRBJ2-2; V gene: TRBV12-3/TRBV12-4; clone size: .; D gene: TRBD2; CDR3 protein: CASSPIGGGTNTGELFF; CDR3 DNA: TGTGCCAGCAGCCCTATCGGGGGGGGGACGAACACCGGGGAGCTGTTTTTT
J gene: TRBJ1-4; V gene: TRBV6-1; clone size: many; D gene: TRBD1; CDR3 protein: CAIGTGQKLFF; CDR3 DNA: TGTGCCATCGGGACAGGGCAGAAACTGTTTTTT
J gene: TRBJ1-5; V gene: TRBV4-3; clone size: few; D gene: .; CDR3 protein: CASSQEGGFNQPQHF; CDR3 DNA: TGCGCCAGCAGCCAAGAGGGGGGTTTCAATCAGCCCCAGCATTTT
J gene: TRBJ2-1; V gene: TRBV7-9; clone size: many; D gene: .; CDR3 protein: CASTSMGWIDEQFF; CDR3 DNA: TGTGCCAGCACCTCGATGGGGTGGATCGATGAGCAGTTCTTC
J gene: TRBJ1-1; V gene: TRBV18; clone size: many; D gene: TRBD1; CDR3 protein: CASSPTGQSEAFF; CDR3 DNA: TGTGCCAGCTCACCGACGGGACAGTCAGAAGCTTTCTTT
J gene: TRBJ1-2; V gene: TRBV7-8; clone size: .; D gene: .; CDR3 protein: CTSSYGGDYGYTF; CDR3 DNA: TGTACCAGCAGCTATGGGGGCGACTATGGCTACACCTTC
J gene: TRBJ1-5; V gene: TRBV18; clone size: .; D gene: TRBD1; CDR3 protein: CASSPTLTGAGQPQHF; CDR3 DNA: TGTGCCAGCTCACCTACCCTAACAGGGGCAGGTCAGCCCCAGCATTTT
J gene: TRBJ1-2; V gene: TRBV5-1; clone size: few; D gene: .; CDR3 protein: CASNLYSREHGYTF; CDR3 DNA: TGCGCCAGCAACTTGTACTCGCGGGAACATGGCTACACCTTC